Listed here are 8 T cell receptor beta chains from one sample, sequenced in a study of blood T cells in healthy people across ages. The authors ran a second PCR of roughly 6 to 11 cycles using a sample-barcoded 5' primer and a J-beta primer mix. TCRdb analysed the 5' RACE reads with MiXCR anew, one entry per CDR3 protein. The table lists about 780,000 distinct CDR3 sequences, roughly 24% of them singletons. These data also featured in a second study, about T cells of mothers and their children.

The sequenced sample was blood. These receptors were obtained from a boy between 5 and 17 years old in good health.

A few counts support this clonotype. This sequence joins TRBV20-1 and TRBJ2-7; 11 positions match TRBD1. This CDR3 is 13 amino acids long. With V trimmed by 5 bases and J by 5 bases, 5 bases remained unmatched. Germline CDR1 is DFQATT and CDR2 is SNEGSKA (reference sequence). CDR3: CSAFWTGGNEQYF. CDR3 bases: TGCAGTGCTTTCTGGACAGGGGGCAACGAGCAGTACTTC.

This clonotype was seen only a few times. V usage is TRBV5-1 and J usage is TRBJ2-5, with D maybe TRBD1 (6 bases). This CDR3 is 13 amino acids long. Germline V lookup: CDR1 SGHRS, CDR2 YFSETQ. V lost 7 bases and J 9 bases, leaving 19 bases between the germline ends. CDR3 loop: CASGRDTLEAQYF. The CDR3 bases are TGCGCCAGCGGTCGGGACACCCTCGAGGCCCAGTACTTC.

This clonotype occurred many times. V is TRBV28 and J is TRBJ2-3; 10 bases are shared with TRBD1. The CDR3 is 13 residues long. The trim removed 6 bases at V and 6 bases at J, leaving 3 bases unmatched. The V gene's germline CDR1 is MDHEN and CDR2 SYDVKM. This chain's CDR3 is CASRTGGADTQYF. The CDR3 DNA reads TGTGCCAGCAGGACAGGGGGCGCGGATACGCAGTATTTT.

This clonotype was observed a few times. The chain employs TRBV28 and TRBJ2-3; 9 bases agree with TRBD2. After removal of 3 bases from V and 6 bases from J, the junction contained 10 bases not matched to a gene. Germline V CDR1 and CDR2: MDHEN, SYDVKM. This CDR3 comprises 16 residues. The CDR3 region has the DNA TGTGCCAGCAGTTTTCCGGGCGGGGGGGCCCCGGATACGCAGTATTTT. It yields the protein CASSFPGGGAPDTQYF.

The chain is built from TRBV11-2 and TRBJ2-5; D might be TRBD1 or TRBD2, each matching 6 bases. The CDR3 is 17 residues long. Germline loops: CDR1 SGHAT, CDR2 FQNNGV. The ends were cut back, 5 bases at V and 1 base at J, with 20 bases in the middle. CDR3 region: CASSQRGERLSQETQYF. The CDR3 region has the DNA TGTGCCAGCAGCCAGAGGGGGGAACGCCTTTCCCAAGAGACCCAGTACTTC.

The genes are TRBV5-1 and TRBJ2-7, with 14 bases that match TRBD2. This CDR3 is built from 16 residues. V gave up 1 base and J gave up 5 bases; unmatched junction bases: 5. Germline V CDR1 and CDR2: SGHRS, YFSETQ. The CDR3 DNA reads as TGCGCCAGCAGCTTGTCCCCGGGACTAGCGGGGGACGAGCAGTACTTC. Its protein is CASSLSPGLAGDEQYF.

The rearrangement joins TRBV7-9 to TRBJ2-3, with D possibly TRBD1 on 5 matching bases. The CDR3 runs 13 residues. The germline V and J ends were trimmed by 6 bases and 5 bases, with 12 bases remaining between them. Germline V lookup: CDR1 SEHNR, CDR2 FQNEAQ (reference sequence). The CDR3 is CASRPTGRDTQYF. The CDR3 coding sequence is TGTGCCAGCAGACCTACAGGCAGAGATACGCAGTATTTT. Combining the CDR3 with reference TRBV7-9 and TRBJ2-3 gives the whole variable domain DTGVSQNPRHKITKRGQNVTFRCDPISEHNRLYWYRQTLGQGPEFLTYFQNEAQLEKSRLLSDRFSAERPKGSFSTLEIQRTEQGDSAMYLCASRPTGRDTQYFGPGTRLTVL.

This clonotype was counted only a few times. The chain has TRBV7-9 and TRBJ2-5; possibly TRBD2 for D (5 bases). Trimming removed 1 base at V and 2 bases at J, with 14 bases between. Germline CDR1 reads SEHNR; CDR2 reads FQNEAQ (reference sequence). The CDR3 runs to 16 residues. CDR3 DNA sequence: TGTGCCAGCAGCTTAGGGGTTGGTGGAGGACAAGAGACCCAGTACTTC. Amino acid sequence: CASSLGVGGGQETQYF.